This TCR beta chain was observed in a study of shared clonotypes between healthy human individuals. On the study more broadly: A couple of women and a few men aged 18 to 49 made up the donors. Researchers assigned three CD4 naive, three CD4 memory, two CD8 naive and one CD8 memory plate to each donor. The study's findings and limits: Sampling involved blood alone; tissue repertoires likely differ. Some naive CD4 clonotypes, 4% to 6%, turned up in common across a few donors.

To note about this clone: Its antigen is still unknown.

The CDR3 sequence is 12 residues long. Trimming left V 5 bases short and J 8 bases short, with 12 bases between. Looked up from germline, CDR1 is SGHAT and CDR2 is FQNNGV. Method: immunoSEQ multiplex PCR; TCRdb's copy keeps in-frame clones and lacks some. The repertoire holds 2 million to 3 million clones, more than 90% seen once, with over 0.12% in the top ten. Input material: naive CD4+ T cells sorted from blood. As to subset: CD45RA+ positively selected. This clonotype was obtained from a man younger than 30 in good health. V usage is TRBV11-2 and J usage is TRBJ1-1; possible D gene TRBD1, 6 bases. CDR3: CASSIGTMEAFF. CDR3 coding DNA: TGTGCCAGCAGCATCGGGACAATGGAAGCTTTCTTT.